This T cell receptor beta chain was identified in a study of cytomegalovirus exposure and HLA in healthy donors. General study findings and limits: The tendency of first-cohort TCR clusters to co-occur in the roughly 130 validation repertoires emerged from a later analysis.

This clone was found a few times. Its antigen is as yet unknown. Clones were sequenced by immunoSEQ multiplex PCR, and TCRdb holds only the in-frame ones, with some missing. The sample carries about 140,000 clones, 70% to 90% recorded once. This receptor was identified in a man in his late teens or twenties in good health and CMV-seronegative. Specimen: PBMCs.

In DNA form, the CDR3 reads TGTGCCGGAGGGACAGTCAATAGCAATCAGCCCCAGCATTTT. Its protein product is CAGGTVNSNQPQHF. The J gene is TRBJ1-5, the V gene TRBV19; TRBD1 matches 7 bases. The J segment lost 0 bases and the V segment lost 11 bases, leaving 7 bases of the junction unmatched. Germline-derived CDR1 and CDR2 are LNHDA and SQIVND (reference sequence). This CDR3 has 14 residues.